This T cell receptor (beta chain) derives from a study of cytomegalovirus exposure and HLA in healthy donors. Both 60 Vbeta primers and 13 Jbeta primers went into the PCR. This table comes from immunoSEQ multiplex PCR, and its TCRdb copy is limited to in-frame clones, with some not included. The data contain about 180,000 clones, about four fifths of them singletons. The study, taken as a whole, reports: Rare sequences made up most TCRs, while some public TCRs were found in many donors. Three chains linked to CMV were shown in vitro to be specific for CMV antigens.

With respect to this clone: Its antigen is undetermined. This sample also contains other DNA sequences that code for the same CDR3.

The CDR3 is 12 residues long. Germline CDR1 is SGDLS and CDR2 is YYNGEE. Trimming at V came to 3 bases and at J to 5 bases, leaving 0 bases not matched to a gene. The clonotype comes from a woman between 45 and 60 years old in good health and CMV-seropositive. The chain joins TRBV9 to TRBJ2-5, with 8 bases fitting TRBD2. Sequenced sample: PBMCs. CDR3 sequence reads: CASSAGGETQYF. The CDR3 DNA is TGTGCCAGCAGCGCGGGGGGGGAGACCCAGTACTTC.